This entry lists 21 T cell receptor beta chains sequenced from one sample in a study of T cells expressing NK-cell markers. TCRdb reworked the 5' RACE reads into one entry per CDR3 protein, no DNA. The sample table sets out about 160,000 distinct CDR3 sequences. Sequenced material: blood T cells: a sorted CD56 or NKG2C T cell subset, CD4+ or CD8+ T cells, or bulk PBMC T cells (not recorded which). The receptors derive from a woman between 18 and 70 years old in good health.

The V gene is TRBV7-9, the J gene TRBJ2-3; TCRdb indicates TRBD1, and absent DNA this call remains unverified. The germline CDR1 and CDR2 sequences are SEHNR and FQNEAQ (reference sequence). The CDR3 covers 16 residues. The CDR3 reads CASRETRQLYTDTQYF.

CDR3 amino acids: CASAPAPENTEAFF. The V call is TRBV12-5, the J call TRBJ1-1; with no DNA, the TCRdb D assignment of TRBD1 cannot be verified. The CDR3 loop spans 14 amino acids. Germline CDR1 reads LGHNT; CDR2 reads FRNRAP.

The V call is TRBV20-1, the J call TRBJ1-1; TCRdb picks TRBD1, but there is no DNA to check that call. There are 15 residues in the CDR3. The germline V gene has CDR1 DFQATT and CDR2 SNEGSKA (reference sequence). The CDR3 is CSARGLGHLNTEAFF.

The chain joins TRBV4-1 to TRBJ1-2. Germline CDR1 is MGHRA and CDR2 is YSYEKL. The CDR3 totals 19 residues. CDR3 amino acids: CASSQDRVGHTRWYYGYTF.

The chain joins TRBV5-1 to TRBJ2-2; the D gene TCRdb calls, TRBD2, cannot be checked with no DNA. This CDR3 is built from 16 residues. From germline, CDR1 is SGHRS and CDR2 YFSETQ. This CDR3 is CASSPLPIKNTGELFF.

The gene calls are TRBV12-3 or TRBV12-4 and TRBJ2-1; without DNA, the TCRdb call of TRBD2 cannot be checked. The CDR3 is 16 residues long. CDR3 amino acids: CASRPGTSGILGEQFF.

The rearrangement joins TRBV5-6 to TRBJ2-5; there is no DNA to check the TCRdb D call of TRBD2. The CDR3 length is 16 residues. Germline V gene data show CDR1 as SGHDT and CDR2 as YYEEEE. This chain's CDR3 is CASSPSAGGPQETQYF.

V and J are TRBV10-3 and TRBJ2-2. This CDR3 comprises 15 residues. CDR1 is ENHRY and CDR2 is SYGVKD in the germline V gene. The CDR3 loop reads CAIHGSSGTTGELFF.

The CDR3 region is CASSSTARTIDTEAFF. The chain recombines TRBV7-8 with TRBJ1-1; TCRdb calls TRBD1, which cannot be checked without DNA. The germline V gene encodes CDR1 SGHVS and CDR2 FQNEAQ. This CDR3 comprises 16 residues.

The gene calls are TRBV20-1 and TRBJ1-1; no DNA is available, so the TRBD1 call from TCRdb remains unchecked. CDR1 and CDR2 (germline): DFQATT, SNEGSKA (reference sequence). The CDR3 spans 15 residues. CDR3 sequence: CSASSGQRMGTEAFF.

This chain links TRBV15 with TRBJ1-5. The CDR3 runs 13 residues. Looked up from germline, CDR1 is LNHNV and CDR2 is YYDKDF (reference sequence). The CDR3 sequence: CATSREGNQPQHF.

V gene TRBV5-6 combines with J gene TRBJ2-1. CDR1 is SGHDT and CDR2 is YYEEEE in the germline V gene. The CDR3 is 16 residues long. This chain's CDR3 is CASSPILAASYNEQFF.

This CDR3 is CASSVQRSQETQYF. The chain links TRBV6-1 to TRBJ2-5. The CDR3 consists of 14 residues. Germline values: CDR1 MNHNS, CDR2 SASEGT.

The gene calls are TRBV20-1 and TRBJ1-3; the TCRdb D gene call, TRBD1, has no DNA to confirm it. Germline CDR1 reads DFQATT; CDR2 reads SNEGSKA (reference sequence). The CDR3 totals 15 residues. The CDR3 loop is CSARDRQASGNTIYF.

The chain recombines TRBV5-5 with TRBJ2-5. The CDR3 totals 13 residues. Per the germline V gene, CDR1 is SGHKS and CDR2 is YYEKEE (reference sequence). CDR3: CASSWVAIETQYF.

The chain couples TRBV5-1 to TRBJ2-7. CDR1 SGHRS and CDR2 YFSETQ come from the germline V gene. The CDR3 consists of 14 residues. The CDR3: CASKLGSSWNEQYF.

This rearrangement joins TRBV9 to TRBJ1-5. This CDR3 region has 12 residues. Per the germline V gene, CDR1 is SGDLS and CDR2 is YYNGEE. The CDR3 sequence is CASSDLDQPQHF.

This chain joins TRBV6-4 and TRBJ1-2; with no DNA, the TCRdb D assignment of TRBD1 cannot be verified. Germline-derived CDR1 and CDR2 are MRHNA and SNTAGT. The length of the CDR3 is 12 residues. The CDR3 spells CASSDGSRGYTF.

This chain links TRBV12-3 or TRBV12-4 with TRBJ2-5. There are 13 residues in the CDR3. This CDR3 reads CASSRDIPETQYF.

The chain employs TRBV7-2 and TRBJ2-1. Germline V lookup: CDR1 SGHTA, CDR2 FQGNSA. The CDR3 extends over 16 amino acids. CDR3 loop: CASSGFSGGSYNEQFF. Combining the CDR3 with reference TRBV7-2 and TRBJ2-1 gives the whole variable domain GAGVSQSPSNKVTEKGKDVELRCDPISGHTALYWYRQSLGQGLEFLIYFQGNSAPDKSGLPSDRFSAERTGGSVSTLTIQRTQQEDSAVYLCASSGFSGGSYNEQFFGPGTRLTVL.

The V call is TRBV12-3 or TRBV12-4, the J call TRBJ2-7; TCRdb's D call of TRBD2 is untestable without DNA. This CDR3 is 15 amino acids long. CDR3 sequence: CASTDSGSVAYEQYF.